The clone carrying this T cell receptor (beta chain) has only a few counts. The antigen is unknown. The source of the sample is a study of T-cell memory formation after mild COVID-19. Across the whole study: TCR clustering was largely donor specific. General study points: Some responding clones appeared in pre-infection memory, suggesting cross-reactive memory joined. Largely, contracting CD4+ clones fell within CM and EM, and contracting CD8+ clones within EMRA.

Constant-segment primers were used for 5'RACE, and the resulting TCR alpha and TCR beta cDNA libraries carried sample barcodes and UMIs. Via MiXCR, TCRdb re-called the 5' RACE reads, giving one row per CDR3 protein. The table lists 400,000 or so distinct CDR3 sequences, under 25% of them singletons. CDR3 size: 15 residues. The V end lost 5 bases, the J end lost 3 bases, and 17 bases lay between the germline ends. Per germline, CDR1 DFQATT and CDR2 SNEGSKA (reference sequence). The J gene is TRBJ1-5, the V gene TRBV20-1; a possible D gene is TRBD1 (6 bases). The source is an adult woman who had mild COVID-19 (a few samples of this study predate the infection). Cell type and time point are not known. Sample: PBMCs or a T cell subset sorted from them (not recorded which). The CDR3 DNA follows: TGCAGTGCTCTCATAGGGACATACCCCAATCAGCCCCAGCATTTT. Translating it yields CSALIGTYPNQPQHF.